The 19 T cell receptor beta chains presented below share a single source sample, sequenced in a study of cytomegalovirus exposure and HLA in healthy donors. It was with 60 Vbeta and 13 Jbeta primers that the PCR ran. The protocol was immunoSEQ multiplex PCR, while the TCRdb copy is restricted to in-frame clones and leaves out a portion. Counted here are roughly 180,000 clones, about four fifths occurring once; the ten biggest clones make up about 0.82%. The sequenced sample was PBMCs. The source of these receptors is a woman aged 18-29 years in good health and CMV-seronegative.

In its sample, this clone was seen a few times. V is TRBV7-9 and J is TRBJ2-7; D unclear. The V and J ends lost 6 bases and 6 bases respectively, with 12 bases between them. The CDR3 runs to 12 residues. CDR1 is SEHNR, CDR2 FQNEAQ, per germline (reference sequence). The CDR3 protein is CASSFHSAEQYF. The CDR3 DNA sequence: TGTGCCAGCAGTTTCCATAGTGCCGAGCAGTACTTC.

The V call is TRBV21-1, the J call TRBJ2-5; the DNA was not used to check the table's D call, TRBD2. TRBV21-1 is a pseudogene segment. This CDR3 has 15 amino acids. CDR3 residues: CASSKEGRGQETQYF. The CDR3, as DNA: TGTGCCAGCAGCAAAGAGGGGAGGGGACAAGAGACCCAGTACTTC.

This clone appeared a few times. The chain joins TRBV6-6 to TRBJ2-1; D is perhaps TRBD1 (5 bases). V gave up 0 bases and J gave up 12 bases, with 9 bases separating them. This CDR3 contains 12 residues. Germline CDR1 and CDR2: MNHNY and SVGAGI (reference sequence). The CDR3 here is CASSYSGTGQFF. CDR3 nucleotide sequence: TGTGCCAGCAGTTACTCGGGCACAGGGCAGTTCTTC.

V usage is TRBV19 and J usage is TRBJ1-4; tentatively, D is TRBD1 (5 bases). CDR1 and CDR2 (germline): LNHDA, SQIVND (reference sequence). CDR3 length equals 12 residues. Trimming cost V 9 bases and J 8 bases, with 13 bases left between them. The chain's CDR3 is CASTKGPEKLFF. CDR3 nucleotides: TGTGCCAGCACTAAGGGGCCAGAAAAACTGTTTTTT.

Only a few counts were recorded for this clone. CDR3 sequence: CASSLDWLAGGGDTQYF. The CDR3 coding sequence is TGTGCCAGCAGCTTAGATTGGCTAGCGGGAGGGGGGGATACGCAGTATTTT. V usage is TRBV7-2 and J usage is TRBJ2-3; 12 bases line up with TRBD2. Looked up from germline, CDR1 is SGHTA and CDR2 is FQGNSA. With V trimmed by 1 base and J by 6 bases, 8 bases remained unmatched. The length of the CDR3 is 17 residues. Full variable domain (missing parts from reference TRBV7-2 and TRBJ2-3): GAGVSQSPSNKVTEKGKDVELRCDPISGHTALYWYRQSLGQGLEFLIYFQGNSAPDKSGLPSDRFSAERTGGSVSTLTIQRTQQEDSAVYLCASSLDWLAGGGDTQYFGPGTRLTVL.

The chain links TRBV5-6 to TRBJ2-2; the D is unclear. The CDR3 has 13 amino acids. The germline V gene encodes CDR1 SGHDT and CDR2 YYEEEE. The V gene lost 5 bases and the J gene lost 6 bases, with 11 bases spanning the gap. DNA for the CDR3: TGTGCCAGCAGACGTACACGGGCCGGGGAGCTGTTTTTT. Translating it yields CASRRTRAGELFF.

V and J are TRBV9 and TRBJ2-1; 14 bases match TRBD2. Germline V gives CDR1 SGDLS, CDR2 YYNGEE. There are 16 residues in the CDR3. The junction had 7 bases not matched to a gene; V was cut back by 2 bases and J by 9 bases. The CDR3 DNA reads TGTGCCAGCAGCGTGGGGACTAGCGGGAGTGCTGGTGAGCAGTTCTTC. Residues: CASSVGTSGSAGEQFF.

V is TRBV5-1 and J is TRBJ1-1; D is perhaps TRBD1 (6 bases). This CDR3 is built from 15 residues. V lost 1 base, J lost 0 bases, and 10 bases lay in between. The germline gives CDR1 SGHRS, CDR2 YFSETQ. The CDR3 region has the DNA TGCGCCAGCAGCTTGACAGGGCCTTTGAACACTGAAGCTTTCTTT. This translates into CASSLTGPLNTEAFF.

This clone appeared a single time. The chain employs TRBV30 and TRBJ2-7; D call uncertain. Trimming stripped 3 bases from V and 2 bases from J, with 5 bases between. Germline loops: CDR1 GTSNPN, CDR2 SVGIG (reference sequence). There are 11 residues in the CDR3. The CDR3 is CAWSPAYEQYF. In DNA form, the CDR3 reads TGTGCCTGGAGCCCAGCCTACGAGCAGTACTTC.

V gene TRBV7-9 combines with J gene TRBJ1-4, with TRBD1 matching 7 bases. Germline trimming cut 8 bases from V and 7 bases from J; bases unmatched to any gene: 13. The CDR3 loop spans 15 amino acids. Per the germline V gene, CDR1 is SEHNR and CDR2 is FQNEAQ (reference sequence). This CDR3 reads CASQPLGGGGEKLFF. CDR3 DNA: TGTGCCAGCCAACCACTAGGGGGCGGAGGTGAAAAACTGTTTTTT.

The CDR3 region is CASSPSGNTEAFF. The CDR3 bases are TGTGCCAGCAGCCCCTCGGGGAACACTGAAGCTTTCTTT. The chain uses TRBV7-3 and TRBJ1-1, with D uncertain. The CDR3 runs to 13 residues. Trimming removed 5 bases from V and 1 base from J, with 8 bases in between. Germline CDR1 SGHTA, CDR2 FQGTGA.

This chain links TRBV19 with TRBJ2-7; TRBD2 matches 10 bases. Germline V lookup: CDR1 LNHDA, CDR2 SQIVND (reference sequence). After removal of 3 bases from V and 1 base from J, the junction contained 9 bases not matched to a gene. This CDR3 is built from 17 residues. DNA for the CDR3: TGTGCCAGTAGTATGAGCGGGAGGGCTCTCCGATCCTACGAGCAGTACTTC. Its protein is CASSMSGRALRSYEQYF.

The V and J genes are TRBV18 and TRBJ2-6; 10 positions match TRBD1. Trimming at V came to 3 bases and at J to 1 base, leaving 0 bases not matched to a gene. Germline CDR1 is KGHSH and CDR2 is LQKENI. The CDR3 is 16 amino acids. DNA of the CDR3: TGTGCCAGCTCACCGGACAGGGGGTCTGGGGCCAACGTCCTGACTTTC. Residues: CASSPDRGSGANVLTF. The variable domain in full, with the rest retrieved from reference TRBV18 and TRBJ2-6, is NAGVMQNPRHLVRRRGQEARLRCSPMKGHSHVYWYRQLPEEGLKFMVYLQKENIIDESGMPKERFSAEFPKEGPSILRIQQVVRGDSAAYFCASSPDRGSGANVLTFGAGSRLTVL.

The J gene is TRBJ1-4, the V gene TRBV4-1; 7 nucleotides line up with TRBD1. The length of the CDR3 is 16 residues. Germline CDR1 is MGHRA and CDR2 is YSYEKL. Trimming took 1 base from V and 5 from J; bases not matched to a gene: 7. CDR3 protein: CASSQVSGGANEKLFF. DNA of the CDR3: TGCGCCAGCAGCCAAGTCTCAGGGGGTGCGAATGAAAAACTGTTTTTT.

The J gene is TRBJ1-1, the V gene TRBV28; D is unresolved. Per the germline V gene, CDR1 is MDHEN and CDR2 is SYDVKM. The V end was cut by 7 bases, the J end by 1 base, with 13 bases between. This CDR3 region has 14 residues. For the CDR3, the DNA is TGTGCCAGCACCGTTCCCGGGAGGAACACTGAAGCTTTCTTT. This encodes CASTVPGRNTEAFF.

V is TRBV4-2 and J is TRBJ2-1, with D possibly TRBD1 on 6 matching bases. V was clipped by 0 bases and J by 7 bases, with 22 bases between them. Looked up from germline, CDR1 is LGHNA and CDR2 is YNFKEQ. CDR3 length equals 18 residues. The CDR3 loop reads CASSQDLYRRGNTNEQFF. For the CDR3, the DNA is TGTGCCAGCAGCCAAGACTTGTATAGAAGGGGGAACACAAATGAGCAGTTCTTC.

The V and J genes are TRBV9 and TRBJ1-3, with D possibly matching TRBD1 (5 bases). V shed 4 bases and J shed 4 bases, with 12 bases lying between them. The CDR3 totals 14 residues. Germline CDR1 is SGDLS and CDR2 is YYNGEE. CDR3 protein: CASSPGSPGNTIYF. In nucleotides, the CDR3 is TGTGCCAGCAGCCCAGGGTCGCCCGGAAACACCATATATTTT.

V and J are TRBV2 and TRBJ2-5, with 8 bases that match TRBD1. V lost 2 bases to trimming and J lost 5 bases; unmatched junction nucleotides: 7. Looked up from germline, CDR1 is SNHLY and CDR2 is FYNNEI. The CDR3 contains 15 residues. The CDR3 DNA reads as TGTGCCAGCAGTGAATTTCAGGGGGCGTGGGAGACCCAGTACTTC. Its protein is CASSEFQGAWETQYF.

V gene TRBV27 combines with J gene TRBJ2-7, with D perhaps TRBD1 (6 bases). The CDR3 runs to 14 residues. V was cut by 5 bases and J by 1 base, with 12 bases left in between. The germline V gene encodes CDR1 MNHEY and CDR2 SMNVEV (reference sequence). CDR3 sequence reads: CASSTGTFSYEQYF. As DNA, the CDR3 is TGTGCCAGCAGTACCGGGACATTTTCCTACGAGCAGTACTTC.